The rows below give T cell receptor beta chains drawn from one sample of a study of blood T cells in healthy people across ages. TCRdb itself ran the 5' RACE reads through MiXCR, one entry per CDR3 protein. The sample lists roughly 1,300,000 distinct CDR3 sequences; 55% to 75% were seen once. The material sequenced was blood. The receptors stem from a man between 18 and 35 years old in good health. CDR3s include the opening cysteine and the closing phenylalanine or tryptophan. Each record gives: clone size, V gene, D gene, J gene, CDR3 DNA, CDR3 protein. The D gene is left open where the match is weak. Part of the rows lack a size; the others show once, few, many or a class for expanded clones.

>few|TRBV27|NA|TRBJ1-1
TGTGCCAGCAGGATGGCCCGTGGAAACGCTGAAGCTTTCTTT
CASRMARGNAEAFF
>NA|TRBV11-2|NA|TRBJ1-2
TGTGCCAGCAGCCAGTACAGACTACCTATGAACTATGGCTACACCTTC
CASSQYRLPMNYGYTF
>NA|TRBV20-1|NA|TRBJ1-2
TGCAGTGCTAGTCGGCAGGAGAGGGGCGGCTACACCTTC
CSASRQERGGYTF
>NA|TRBV27|NA|TRBJ2-1
TGTGCCAGCAGTACTACTACAGGGATAGGGTTCGATGAGCAGTTCTTC
CASSTTTGIGFDEQFF
>NA|TRBV20-1|TRBD1|TRBJ2-7
TGCAGTGCCGCCCGGGACAGGTACGAGCAGTACTTC
CSAARDRYEQYF
>NA|TRBV4-1|NA|TRBJ2-4
TGCGCCAGCAGCCAAGGAGGGGGGGACATTCAGTACTTC
CASSQGGGDIQYF
>NA|TRBV29-1|NA|TRBJ2-3
TGCAGCGTTGGGGCCTCGACCCCCCCTGAAGAGCGAGATACGCAGTATTTT
CSVGASTPPEERDTQYF
>many|TRBV4-2|NA|TRBJ2-5
TGTGCCAGCAGCCAAGAAGTAGGGGCCCAAGAGACCCAGTACTTC
CASSQEVGAQETQYF
>few|TRBV3-1|NA|TRBJ2-7
TGTGCCAGCAGCCGACGAGGTCGGGGGGCTAGCTACGAGCAGTACTTC
CASSRRGRGASYEQYF
>NA|TRBV4-2|NA|TRBJ2-1
TGTGCCAGCAGCCCCCAACGGACTGGGGGCCACAATGAGCAGTTCTTC
CASSPQRTGGHNEQFF
>NA|TRBV4-2|TRBD2|TRBJ2-1
TGTGCCAGCAGCGTCCGACTAGCGGGGGGGCGATACAATGAGCAGTTCTTC
CASSVRLAGGRYNEQFF
>NA|TRBV11-2|NA|TRBJ2-5
TGTGCCAGCAGCTTAGATCTAGTCTCAGTAGCGACCCAGTACTTC
CASSLDLVSVATQYF
>NA|TRBV20-1|TRBD1|TRBJ2-2
TGCAGTGCTAGAATCAGGGGGCGGACCGGGGAGCTGTTTTTT
CSARIRGRTGELFF
>NA|TRBV28|NA|TRBJ1-2
TGTGCCAGCAGTTTCAAAGGGTATGGCTACACCTTC
CASSFKGYGYTF
>NA|TRBV7-9|NA|TRBJ2-7
TGTGCCAGCAGCTCACCGTCTGCGACTAAAACTTACGAGCAGTACTTC
CASSSPSATKTYEQYF
>NA|TRBV29-1|NA|TRBJ2-1
TGCAGCGTTGAAGGGGCCCCCGGGGGACCCTACAATGAGCAGTTCTTC
CSVEGAPGGPYNEQFF
>NA|TRBV25-1|TRBD2|TRBJ2-1
TGTGCCAGCAGTGCCCGCGGCGGGGGGGGTTACAATGAGCAGTTCTTC
CASSARGGGGYNEQFF
>once|TRBV12-3/TRBV12-4|NA|TRBJ2-2
TGTGCCAACACGGGCCGGTGGAACACCGGGGAGCTGTTTTTT
CANTGRWNTGELFF
>NA|TRBV14|NA|TRBJ1-1
TGTGCCAGCAGCCAAGATTGGTCTTGGAACACTGAAGCTTTCTTT
CASSQDWSWNTEAFF
>NA|TRBV5-1|TRBD1|TRBJ1-1
TGCGCCAGCAGCTGGGGGGACAGCCCGAACACTGAAGCTTTCTTT
CASSWGDSPNTEAFF
>NA|TRBV27|NA|TRBJ1-1
TGTGCCAGCAGTTTGTCCGCGGGATTGGGCACTGAAGCTTTCTTT
CASSLSAGLGTEAFF
>NA|TRBV27|NA|TRBJ2-1
TGTGCCAGCAGTTTATTTCTAGGACAGAGCTCCTACAATGAGCAGTTCTTC
CASSLFLGQSSYNEQFF
>once|TRBV21-1|NA|TRBJ2-4
TGTGCCAGCAGCAAACCTAGCGGGGAGACACAGCAGTACTTC
CASSKPSGETQQYF